This T cell receptor beta chain was observed in a study of T-cell memory formation after mild COVID-19. Broader study findings: The main location of contracting CD4+ clones was CM and EM, and that of contracting CD8+ clones was EMRA.

One entry per CDR3 protein, called by TCRdb with MiXCR from the 5' RACE reads. Of roughly 340,000 distinct CDR3 sequences detected, around 15% appear once; the ten largest clones hold around 24%. There are a few counts of this clonotype. Its antigen is not known. The CDR3 is 15 amino acids. Trimming cost V 3 bases and J 0 bases; bases outside gene matches: 3. CDR1 and CDR2 from the germline V gene are SGHRS and YFSETQ. This clonotype was sampled from a man in his late teens or twenties who had mild COVID-19 (a few samples of this study predate the infection). Cell type and time point are not known. V gene TRBV5-1 combines with J gene TRBJ2-1; the match to TRBD2 covers 7 bases. Sample: PBMCs or a T cell subset sorted from them (not recorded which). This CDR3 is CASSSGTTSYNEQFF. For the CDR3, the DNA is TGCGCCAGCAGCTCCGGGACTACCTCCTACAATGAGCAGTTCTTC.